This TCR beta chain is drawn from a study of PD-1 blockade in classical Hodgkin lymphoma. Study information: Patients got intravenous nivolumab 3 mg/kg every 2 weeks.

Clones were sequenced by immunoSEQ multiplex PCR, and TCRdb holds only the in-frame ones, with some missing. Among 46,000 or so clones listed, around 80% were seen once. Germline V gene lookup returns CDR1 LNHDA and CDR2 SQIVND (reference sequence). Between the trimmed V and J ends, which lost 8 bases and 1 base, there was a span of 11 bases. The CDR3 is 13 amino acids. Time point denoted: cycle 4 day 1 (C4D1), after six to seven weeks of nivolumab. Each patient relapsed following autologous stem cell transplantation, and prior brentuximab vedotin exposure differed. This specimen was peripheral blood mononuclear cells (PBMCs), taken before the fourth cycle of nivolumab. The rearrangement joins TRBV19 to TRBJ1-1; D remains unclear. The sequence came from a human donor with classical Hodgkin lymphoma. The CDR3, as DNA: TGTGCCAGTGGCTCCCGGGCGAACACTGAAGCTTTCTTT. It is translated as CASGSRANTEAFF.